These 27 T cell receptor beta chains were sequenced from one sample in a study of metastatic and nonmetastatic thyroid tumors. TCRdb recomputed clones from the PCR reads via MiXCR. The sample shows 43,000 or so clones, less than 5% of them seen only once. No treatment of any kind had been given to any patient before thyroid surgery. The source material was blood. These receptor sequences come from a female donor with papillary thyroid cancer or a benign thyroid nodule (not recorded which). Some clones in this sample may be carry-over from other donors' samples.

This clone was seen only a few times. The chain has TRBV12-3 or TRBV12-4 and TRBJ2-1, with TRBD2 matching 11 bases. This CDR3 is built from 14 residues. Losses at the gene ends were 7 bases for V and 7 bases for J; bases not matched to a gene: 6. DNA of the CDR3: TGTGCCAGCACACTCTCTAGCGGGAGGAATGAGCAGTTCTTC. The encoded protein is CASTLSSGRNEQFF.

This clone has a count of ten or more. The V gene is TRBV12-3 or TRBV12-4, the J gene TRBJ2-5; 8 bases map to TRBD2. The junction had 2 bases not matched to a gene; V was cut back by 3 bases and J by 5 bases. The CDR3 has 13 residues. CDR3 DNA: TGTGCCAGCAGTTTCGGGACTAGTGAGACCCAGTACTTC. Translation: CASSFGTSETQYF.

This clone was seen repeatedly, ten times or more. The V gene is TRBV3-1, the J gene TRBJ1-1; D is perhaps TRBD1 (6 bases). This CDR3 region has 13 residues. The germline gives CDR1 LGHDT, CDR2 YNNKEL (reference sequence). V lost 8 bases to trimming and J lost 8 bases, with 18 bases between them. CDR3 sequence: CASGLASGAEAFF. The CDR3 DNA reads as TGTGCCAGCGGTCTTGCATCGGGGGCGGAAGCTTTCTTT.

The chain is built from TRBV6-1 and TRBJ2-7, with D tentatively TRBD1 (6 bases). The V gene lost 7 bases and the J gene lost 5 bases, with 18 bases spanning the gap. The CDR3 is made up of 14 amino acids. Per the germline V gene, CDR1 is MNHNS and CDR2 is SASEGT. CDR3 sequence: CASTGTQGSDEQYF. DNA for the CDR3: TGTGCCAGCACCGGAACGCAGGGGAGTGACGAGCAGTACTTC.

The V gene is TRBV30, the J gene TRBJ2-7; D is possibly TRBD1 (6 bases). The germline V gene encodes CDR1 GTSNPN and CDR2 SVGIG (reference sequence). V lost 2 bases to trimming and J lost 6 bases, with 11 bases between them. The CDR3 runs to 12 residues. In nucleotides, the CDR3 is TGTGCCTGGAGTTACAGGGTCGGCGAGCAGTACTTC. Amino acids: CAWSYRVGEQYF.

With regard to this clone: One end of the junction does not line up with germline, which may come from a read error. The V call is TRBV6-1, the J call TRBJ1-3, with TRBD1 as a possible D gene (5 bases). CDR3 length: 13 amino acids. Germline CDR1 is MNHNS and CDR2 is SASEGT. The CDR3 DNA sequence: TGTGCCAGCAACCGAGGGACTGGAAACACGATATATTTT. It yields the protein CASNRGTGNTIYF.

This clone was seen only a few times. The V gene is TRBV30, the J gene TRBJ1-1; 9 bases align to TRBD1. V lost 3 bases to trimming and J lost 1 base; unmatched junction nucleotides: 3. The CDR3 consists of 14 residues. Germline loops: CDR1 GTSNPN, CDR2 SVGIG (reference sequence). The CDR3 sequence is CAWRDRGPNTEAFF. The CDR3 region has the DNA TGTGCCTGGAGGGACAGGGGACCGAACACTGAAGCTTTCTTT.

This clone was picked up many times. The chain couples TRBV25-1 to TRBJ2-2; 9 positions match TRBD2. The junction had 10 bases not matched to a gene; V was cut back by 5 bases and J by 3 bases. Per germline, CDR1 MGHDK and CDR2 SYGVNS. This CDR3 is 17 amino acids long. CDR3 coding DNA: TGTGCCAGCAGTTGGGGAGCGGGGGGCAGCGACACCGGGGAGCTGTTTTTT. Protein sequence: CASSWGAGGSDTGELFF.

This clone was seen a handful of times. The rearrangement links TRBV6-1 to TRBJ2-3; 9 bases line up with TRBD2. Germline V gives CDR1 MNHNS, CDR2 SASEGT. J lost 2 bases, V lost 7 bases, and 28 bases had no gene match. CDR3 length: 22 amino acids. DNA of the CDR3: TGTGCCAGCACTCCAGTGACTAGCGGTAGGGCCTTCCGCCCTTTCGTCACAGATACGCAGTATTTT. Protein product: CASTPVTSGRAFRPFVTDTQYF.

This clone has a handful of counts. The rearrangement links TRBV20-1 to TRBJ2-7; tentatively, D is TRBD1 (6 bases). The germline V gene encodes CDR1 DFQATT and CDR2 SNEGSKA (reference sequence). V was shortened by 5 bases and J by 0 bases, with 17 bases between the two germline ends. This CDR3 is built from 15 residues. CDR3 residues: CSAGLVGGISYEQYF. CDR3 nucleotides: TGCAGTGCTGGCCTAGTTGGGGGCATCTCCTACGAGCAGTACTTC.

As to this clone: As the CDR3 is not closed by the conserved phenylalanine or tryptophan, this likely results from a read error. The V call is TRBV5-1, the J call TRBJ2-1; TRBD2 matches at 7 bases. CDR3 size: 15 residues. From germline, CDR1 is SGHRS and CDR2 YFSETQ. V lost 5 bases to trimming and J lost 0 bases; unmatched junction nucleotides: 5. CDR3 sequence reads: CASRTGGGSYNEQFY. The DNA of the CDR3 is TGCGCCAGCAGAACTGGCGGGGGCTCCTACAATGAGCAGTTCTAC.

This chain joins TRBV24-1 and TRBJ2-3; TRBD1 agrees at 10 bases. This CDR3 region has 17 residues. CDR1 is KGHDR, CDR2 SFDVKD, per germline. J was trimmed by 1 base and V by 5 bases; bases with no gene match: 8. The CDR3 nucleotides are TGTGCCACCAGTGTAATGAGCGGGACAGGGGGCACAGATACGCAGTATTTT. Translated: CATSVMSGTGGTDTQYF.

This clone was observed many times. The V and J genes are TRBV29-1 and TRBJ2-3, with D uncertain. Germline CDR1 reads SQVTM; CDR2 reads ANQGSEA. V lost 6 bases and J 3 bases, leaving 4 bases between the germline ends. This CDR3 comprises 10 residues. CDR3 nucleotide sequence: TGCAGCGTCTATACAGATACGCAGTATTTT. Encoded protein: CSVYTDTQYF.

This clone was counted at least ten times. CDR3 amino acids: CAWSESFGGYTF. The CDR3 DNA reads TGTGCCTGGAGTGAGTCGTTTGGTGGCTACACCTTC. The chain links TRBV30 to TRBJ1-2, with D unresolved. CDR1 and CDR2 from the germline V gene are GTSNPN and SVGIG (reference sequence). This CDR3 contains 12 residues. Deletions cut 1 base from V and 7 bases from J, with 10 bases between.

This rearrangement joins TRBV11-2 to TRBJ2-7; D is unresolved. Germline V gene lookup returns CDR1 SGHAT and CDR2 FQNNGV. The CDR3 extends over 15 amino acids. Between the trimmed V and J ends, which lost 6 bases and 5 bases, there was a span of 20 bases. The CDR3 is CASSSPGPAVNEQYF. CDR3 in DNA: TGTGCCAGCAGTTCCCCTGGTCCAGCCGTAAACGAGCAGTACTTC.

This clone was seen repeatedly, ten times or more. CDR3: CASSLGTGTTDTQYF. In DNA form, the CDR3 reads TGTGCCAGCAGCTTAGGGACAGGGACCACAGATACGCAGTATTTT. The chain recombines TRBV7-8 with TRBJ2-3; 8 bases are a match to TRBD1. This CDR3 is 15 amino acids long. The trim removed 1 base at V and 2 bases at J, leaving 2 bases unmatched. Germline V CDR1 and CDR2: SGHVS, FQNEAQ.

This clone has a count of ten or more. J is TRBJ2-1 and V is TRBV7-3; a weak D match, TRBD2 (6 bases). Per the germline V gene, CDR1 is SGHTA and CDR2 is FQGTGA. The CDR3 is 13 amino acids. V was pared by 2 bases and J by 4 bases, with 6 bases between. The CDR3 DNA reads TGTGCCAGCAGCTTAGGACTATACAATGAGCAGTTCTTC. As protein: CASSLGLYNEQFF.

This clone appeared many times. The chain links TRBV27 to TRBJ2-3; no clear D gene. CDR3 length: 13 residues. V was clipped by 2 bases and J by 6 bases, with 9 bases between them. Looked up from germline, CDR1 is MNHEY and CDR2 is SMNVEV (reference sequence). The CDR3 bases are TGTGCCAGCAGTTTAGTGTTAGGGGATACGCAGTATTTT. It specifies CASSLVLGDTQYF.

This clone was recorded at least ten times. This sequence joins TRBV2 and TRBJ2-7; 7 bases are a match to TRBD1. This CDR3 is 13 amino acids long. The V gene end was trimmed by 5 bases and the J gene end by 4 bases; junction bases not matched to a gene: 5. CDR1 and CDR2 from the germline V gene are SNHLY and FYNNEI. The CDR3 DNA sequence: TGTGCCAGCAGTCAAGGACAGGCTTACGAGCAGTACTTC. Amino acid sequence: CASSQGQAYEQYF. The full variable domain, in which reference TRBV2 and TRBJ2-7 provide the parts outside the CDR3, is EPEVTQTPSHQVTQMGQEVILRCVPISNHLYFYWYRQILGQKVEFLVSFYNNEISEKSEIFDDQFSVERPDGSNFTLKIRSTKLEDSAMYFCASSQGQAYEQYFGPGTRLTVT.

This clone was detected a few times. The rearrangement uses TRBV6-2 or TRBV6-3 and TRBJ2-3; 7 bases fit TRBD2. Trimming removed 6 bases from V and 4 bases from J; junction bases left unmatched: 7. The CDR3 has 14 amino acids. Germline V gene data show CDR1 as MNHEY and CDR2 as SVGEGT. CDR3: CASRRGRRSDTQYF. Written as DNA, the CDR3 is TGTGCCAGCAGGCGGGGGAGGCGCTCAGATACGCAGTATTTT.

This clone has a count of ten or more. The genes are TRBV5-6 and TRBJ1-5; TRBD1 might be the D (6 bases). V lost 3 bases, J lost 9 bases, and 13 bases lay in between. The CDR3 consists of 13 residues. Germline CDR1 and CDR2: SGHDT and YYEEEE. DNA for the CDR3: TGTGCCAGCAGCTCCGGGGGCGGGGGGCCCCAGCATTTT. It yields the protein CASSSGGGGPQHF.

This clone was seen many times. The CDR3 DNA reads TGTGCCAGCATATGGGGGCGAGGGACGAACACCGGGGAGCTGTTTTTT. Protein product: CASIWGRGTNTGELFF. The chain combines TRBV6-1 with TRBJ2-2; TRBD1 is a possible D gene (6 bases). The CDR3 covers 16 residues. CDR1 MNHNS and CDR2 SASEGT come from the germline V gene. Between the trimmed V and J ends, which lost 7 bases and 0 bases, there was a span of 15 bases.

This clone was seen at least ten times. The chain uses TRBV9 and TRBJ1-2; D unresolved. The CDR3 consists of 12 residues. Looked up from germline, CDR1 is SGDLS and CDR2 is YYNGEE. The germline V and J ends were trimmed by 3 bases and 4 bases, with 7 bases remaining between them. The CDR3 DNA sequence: TGTGCCAGCAGCGGAGACACCTATGGCTACACCTTC. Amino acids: CASSGDTYGYTF.

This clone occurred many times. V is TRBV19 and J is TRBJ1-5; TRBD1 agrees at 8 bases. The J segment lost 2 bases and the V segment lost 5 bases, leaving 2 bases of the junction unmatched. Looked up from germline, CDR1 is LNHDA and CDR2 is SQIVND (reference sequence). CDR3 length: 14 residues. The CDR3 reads CASSYRGGNQPQHF. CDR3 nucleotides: TGTGCCAGTAGTTACAGGGGGGGCAATCAGCCCCAGCATTTT.

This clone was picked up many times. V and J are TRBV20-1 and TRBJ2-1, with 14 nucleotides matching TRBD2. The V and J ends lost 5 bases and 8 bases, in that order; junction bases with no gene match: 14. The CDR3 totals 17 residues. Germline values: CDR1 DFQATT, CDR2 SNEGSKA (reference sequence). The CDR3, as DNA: TGCAGTGCTGTGATCCCCGGCGGGACTAGCGGGAGACATGAGCAGTTCTTC. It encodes CSAVIPGGTSGRHEQFF.

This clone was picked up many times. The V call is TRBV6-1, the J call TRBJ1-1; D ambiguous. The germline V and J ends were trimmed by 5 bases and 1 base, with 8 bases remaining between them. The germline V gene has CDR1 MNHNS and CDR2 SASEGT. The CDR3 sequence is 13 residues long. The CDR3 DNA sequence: TGTGCCAGCAGTCCCGGAAGGAACACTGAAGCTTTCTTT. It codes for CASSPGRNTEAFF.

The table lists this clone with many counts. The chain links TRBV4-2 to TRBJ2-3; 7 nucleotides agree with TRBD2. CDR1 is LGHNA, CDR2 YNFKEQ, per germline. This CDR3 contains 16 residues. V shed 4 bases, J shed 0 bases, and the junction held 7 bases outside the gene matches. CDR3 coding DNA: TGTGCCAGCAGCCTAGCAACGGGAGGAAGCACAGATACGCAGTATTTT. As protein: CASSLATGGSTDTQYF.